The 10 T cell receptor beta chains below were found in one sample sequenced in a study of control samples from healthy donors and cancer patients. Measured with immunoSEQ multiplex PCR; TCRdb has only the in-frame clones, and not every one. Found here are about 130,000 clones, 93% of them singletons; the top ten hold 1.5% to 2%. Sequencing was done on a sample of PBMCs. These receptors were collected from a man aged 45-65 years with head and neck cancer.

J is TRBJ2-1 and V is TRBV4-3; tentative D call: TRBD1 (5 bases). Germline V gives CDR1 LGHNA, CDR2 YSLEER. This CDR3 has 15 residues. Trimming cost V 3 bases and J 3 bases, with 12 bases left between them. The CDR3 region is CASSQTVGLYNEQFF. In DNA, the CDR3 is TGCGCCAGCAGCCAGACAGTTGGGCTCTACAATGAGCAGTTCTTC.

The CDR3 sequence: CASSFGGGRTGELFF. The CDR3 region has the DNA TGTGCCAGCAGCTTCGGCGGGGGGCGCACCGGGGAGCTGTTTTTT. The V gene is TRBV7-6, the J gene TRBJ2-2, with 8 bases that match TRBD2. CDR3 length equals 15 residues. Looked up from germline, CDR1 is SGHVS and CDR2 is FNYEAQ. J gave up 4 bases and V 3 bases, and 4 bases lay outside the gene matches.

The V gene is TRBV28, the J gene TRBJ1-1, with TRBD1 matching over 10 bases. The CDR3 contains 15 residues. J gave up 4 bases and V 6 bases, and 8 bases lay outside the gene matches. Germline loops: CDR1 MDHEN, CDR2 SYDVKM. The CDR3 sequence: CASSLRQGAITEAFF. In DNA, the CDR3 is TGTGCCAGCAGCCTTAGACAGGGGGCGATCACTGAAGCTTTCTTT.

V is TRBV25-1 and J is TRBJ2-5, with D possibly being TRBD2 (6 bases). CDR1 and CDR2 from the germline V gene are MGHDK and SYGVNS. The ends were cut back, 8 bases at V and 3 bases at J, with 19 bases in the middle. CDR3 size: 15 residues. CDR3 in amino acids: CASAHGGTYKETQYF. Here the CDR3 DNA reads TGTGCCAGCGCCCACGGCGGGACTTACAAAGAGACCCAGTACTTC. Complete variable domain (other parts from reference TRBV25-1 and TRBJ2-5): EADIYQTPRYLVIGTGKKITLECSQTMGHDKMYWYQQDPGMELHLIHYSYGVNSTEKGDLSSESTVSRIRTEHFPLTLESARPSHTSQYLCASAHGGTYKETQYFGPGTRLLVL.

V is TRBV4-3 and J is TRBJ2-2, with no clear D. This CDR3 region has 14 residues. Trimming shortened V by 0 bases and J by 7 bases, and 9 bases separated the two germline ends. The germline V gene has CDR1 LGHNA and CDR2 YSLEER. The CDR3 bases are TGCGCCAGCAGCCAAGATCAAGTAATCGGGGAGCTGTTTTTT. Its translation is CASSQDQVIGELFF.

The chain carries TRBV27 and TRBJ2-1; 14 positions agree with TRBD2. V was clipped by 4 bases and J by 5 bases; unmatched bases: 10. From germline, CDR1 is MNHEY and CDR2 SMNVEV (reference sequence). The CDR3 is made up of 18 amino acids. DNA for the CDR3: TGTGCCAGCAGTTCGTATGGACTAGCGGGGGGCCTAGACAATGAGCAGTTCTTC. Its translation: CASSSYGLAGGLDNEQFF.

The V and J genes are TRBV4-1 and TRBJ2-7, with 12 bases identical to TRBD1. Germline CDR1 MGHRA, CDR2 YSYEKL. The CDR3 consists of 15 residues. With V trimmed by 4 bases and J by 5 bases, 6 bases remained unmatched. The CDR3 nucleotides read TGCGCCAGCAGCCGAGGGGACAGGGGGCTTAACGAGCAGTACTTC. Translated, it gives CASSRGDRGLNEQYF.

The J gene is TRBJ2-1, the V gene TRBV19; tentatively, D is TRBD1 (5 bases). Germline V gene lookup returns CDR1 LNHDA and CDR2 SQIVND (reference sequence). V lost 6 bases, J lost 7 bases, and 16 bases lay in between. This CDR3 region has 14 residues. This chain's CDR3 is CASRLGASRNEQFF. CDR3 nucleotides: TGTGCCAGTAGGCTAGGGGCTAGTAGGAATGAGCAGTTCTTC.

CDR3 amino acids: CASSLMSGGHSPLHF. The DNA of the CDR3 is TGTGCCAGCAGCTTAATGTCCGGGGGCCATTCACCCCTCCACTTT. The genes are TRBV7-3 and TRBJ1-6, with D tentatively TRBD1 (6 bases). The CDR3 loop spans 15 amino acids. CDR1 SGHTA and CDR2 FQGTGA come from the germline V gene. V was shortened by 1 base and J by 8 bases, with 12 bases between the two germline ends.

V gene TRBV5-5 combines with J gene TRBJ2-7, with D possibly matching TRBD2 (5 bases). Germline V gene lookup returns CDR1 SGHKS and CDR2 YYEKEE (reference sequence). CDR3 size: 14 residues. The V end lost 0 bases, the J end lost 4 bases, and 11 bases lay between the germline ends. The CDR3 spells CASSLAPGVYEQYF. The CDR3 DNA is TGTGCCAGCAGCTTGGCCCCCGGGGTTTACGAGCAGTACTTC.